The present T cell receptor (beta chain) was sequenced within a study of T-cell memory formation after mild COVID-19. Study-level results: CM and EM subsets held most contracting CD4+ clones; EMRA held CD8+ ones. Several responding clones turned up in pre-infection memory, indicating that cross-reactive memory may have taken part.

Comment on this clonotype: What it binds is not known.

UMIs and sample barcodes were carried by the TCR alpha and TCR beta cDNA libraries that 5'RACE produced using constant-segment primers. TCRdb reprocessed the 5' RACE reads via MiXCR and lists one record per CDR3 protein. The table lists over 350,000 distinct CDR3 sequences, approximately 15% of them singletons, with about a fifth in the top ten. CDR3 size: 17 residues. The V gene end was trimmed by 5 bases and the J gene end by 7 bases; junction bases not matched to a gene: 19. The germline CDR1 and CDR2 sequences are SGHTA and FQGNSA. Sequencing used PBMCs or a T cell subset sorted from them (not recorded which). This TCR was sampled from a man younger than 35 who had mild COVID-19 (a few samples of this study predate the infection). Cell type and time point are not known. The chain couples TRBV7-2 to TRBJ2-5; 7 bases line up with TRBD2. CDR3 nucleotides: TGTGCCAGCAGCACTAGCCCTCGGACTAGGGGCCTTGGGACCCAGTACTTC. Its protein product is CASSTSPRTRGLGTQYF.